This is a list of T cell receptor beta chains from one sample in a study of cytomegalovirus exposure and HLA in healthy donors. Assay used: immunoSEQ multiplex PCR; TCRdb lists only in-frame clones, some missing. The sample contains over 90,000 clones, over 80% of which appear only once. The specimen sequenced was PBMCs. Source of these receptors: a man aged 35-49 years in good health and CMV-seronegative. Each CDR3 is given with its conserved first and last residue. The D gene is left open where the match is weak.

d_gene	v_gene	j_gene	CDR3aa	CDR3nt
NA	TRBV20-1	TRBJ2-3	CSARGHATQYF	TGCAGTGCTAGGGGACACGCCACGCAGTATTTT
TRBD2	TRBV4-2	TRBJ2-3	CASSQDKAGVTDTQYF	TGTGCCAGCAGCCAAGATAAGGCGGGGGTGACAGATACGCAGTATTTT
TRBD2	TRBV2	TRBJ2-3	CASSDRVAGGTQYF	TGTGCCAGCAGTGATAGAGTAGCGGGGGGGACGCAGTATTTT
NA	TRBV9	TRBJ1-2	CASSGRGERSYGYTF	TGTGCCAGCAGCGGCCGCGGGGAACGCAGCTATGGCTACACCTTC
TRBD2	TRBV5-1	TRBJ2-3	CASSPGTSGDTQYF	TGCGCCAGCAGCCCCGGTACTAGCGGTGATACGCAGTATTTT
TRBD1	TRBV4-3	TRBJ2-7	CASSHSSTGESYEQYF	TGCGCCAGCAGCCACTCTTCGACAGGGGAATCCTACGAGCAGTACTTC
TRBD1	TRBV5-1	TRBJ2-3	CASSYRQGSDTQYF	TGCGCCAGCAGCTACCGACAGGGTTCTGATACGCAGTATTTT
TRBD2	TRBV9	TRBJ2-2	CASSPSGGENTGELFF	TGTGCCAGCAGCCCAAGCGGGGGGGAGAACACCGGGGAGCTGTTTTTT
TRBD1	TRBV5-1	TRBJ2-7	CASSLGGVGTGLTYEQYF	TGCGCCAGCAGCTTGGGGGGCGTGGGGACAGGGCTGACCTACGAGCAGTACTTC
TRBD2	TRBV11-2	TRBJ2-3	CASGKTGTSGGYTDTQYF	TGTGCCAGCGGAAAAACCGGGACTAGCGGGGGATACACAGATACGCAGTATTTT
TRBD2	TRBV10-3	TRBJ2-3	CAISEGGADTQYF	TGTGCCATCAGTGAGGGGGGGGCAGATACGCAGTATTTT
TRBD1	TRBV9	TRBJ2-6	CASSERTGGTGANVLTF	TGTGCCAGCAGCGAGCGGACAGGGGGCACTGGGGCCAACGTCCTGACTTTC
NA	TRBV5-4	TRBJ2-2	CASSRGTGELFF	TGTGCCAGCAGCCGGGGCACCGGGGAGCTGTTTTTT
TRBD1	TRBV7-8	TRBJ2-2	CASSLGGQANTGELFF	TGTGCCAGCAGCTTAGGCGGACAGGCGAACACCGGGGAGCTGTTTTTT